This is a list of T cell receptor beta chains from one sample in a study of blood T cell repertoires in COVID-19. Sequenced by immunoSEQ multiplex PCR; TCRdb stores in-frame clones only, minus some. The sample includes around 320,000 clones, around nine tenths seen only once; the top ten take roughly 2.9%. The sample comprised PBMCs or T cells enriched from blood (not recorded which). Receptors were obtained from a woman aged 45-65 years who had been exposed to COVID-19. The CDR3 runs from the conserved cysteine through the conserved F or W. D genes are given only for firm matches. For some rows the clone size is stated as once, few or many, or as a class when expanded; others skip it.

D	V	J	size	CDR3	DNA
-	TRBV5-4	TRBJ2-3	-	CASSLDDSSTDTQYF	TGTGCCAGCAGCTTGGACGACTCCAGCACAGATACGCAGTATTTT
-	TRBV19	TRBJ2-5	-	CASSILERETQYF	TGTGCCAGTAGTATTTTGGAGCGAGAGACCCAGTACTTC
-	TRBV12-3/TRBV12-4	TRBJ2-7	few	CASRLTVYEQYF	TGTGCCAGCAGGTTAACTGTATACGAGCAGTACTTC
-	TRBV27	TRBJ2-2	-	CASSLDPGLMNTGELFF	TGTGCCAGCAGTTTAGACCCGGGACTGATGAACACCGGGGAGCTGTTTTTT
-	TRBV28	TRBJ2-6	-	CATPGGSGANVLTF	TGTGCCACCCCCGGGGGTTCTGGGGCCAACGTCCTGACTTTC
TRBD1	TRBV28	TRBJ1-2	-	CASRQGASYGYTF	TGTGCCAGCAGGCAGGGGGCGAGCTATGGCTACACCTTC
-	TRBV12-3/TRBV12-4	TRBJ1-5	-	CASSLRGQPQHF	TGTGCCAGCAGTTTAAGAGGTCAGCCCCAGCATTTT
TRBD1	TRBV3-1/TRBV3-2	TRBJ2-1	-	CASGSGQGADEQFF	TGTGCCAGCGGATCGGGACAGGGGGCCGATGAGCAGTTCTTC
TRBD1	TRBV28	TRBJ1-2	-	CASSQGQGAYYGYTF	TGTGCCAGCAGTCAAGGACAGGGGGCTTATTATGGCTACACCTTC
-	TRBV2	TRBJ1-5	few	CASSENEGNQPQHF	TGTGCCAGCAGTGAGAATGAGGGCAATCAGCCCCAGCATTTT
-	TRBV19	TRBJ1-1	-	CASSRTREMNTEAFF	TGTGCCAGTAGTAGAACCCGAGAGATGAACACTGAAGCTTTCTTT
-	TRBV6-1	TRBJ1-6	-	CASSEAGGINSPLHF	TGTGCCAGCAGTGAAGCGGGGGGGATTAACTCACCCCTCCACTTT
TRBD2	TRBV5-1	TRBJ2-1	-	CASSLGLAGSYNEQFF	TGCGCCAGCAGCTTGGGACTAGCGGGATCCTACAATGAGCAGTTCTTC
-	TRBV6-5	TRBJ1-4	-	CASRSDGQSEKLFF	TGTGCCAGCAGATCGGATGGACAGAGTGAAAAACTGTTTTTT
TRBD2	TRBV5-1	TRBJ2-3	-	CASSFQRGSTDTQYF	TGCGCCAGCAGCTTCCAGCGGGGGTCCACAGATACGCAGTATTTT
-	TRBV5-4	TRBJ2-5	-	CASKPEVGETQYF	TGTGCCAGCAAACCAGAGGTGGGAGAGACCCAGTACTTC
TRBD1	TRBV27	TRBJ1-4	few	CASSLFLPGTGGEKLFF	TGTGCCAGCAGTTTATTTTTACCCGGGACAGGGGGTGAAAAACTGTTTTTT
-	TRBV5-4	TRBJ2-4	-	CASSLPGGPKNIQYF	TGTGCCAGCAGCTTACCAGGGGGGCCCAAAAACATTCAGTACTTC
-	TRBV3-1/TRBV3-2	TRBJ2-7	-	CASSQAAGSEQYF	TGTGCCAGCAGCCAAGCGGCGGGCAGCGAGCAGTACTTC
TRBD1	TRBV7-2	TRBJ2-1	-	CASSLSSGTGGYNEQFF	TGTGCCAGCAGCTTATCTAGCGGGACAGGGGGTTACAATGAGCAGTTCTTC
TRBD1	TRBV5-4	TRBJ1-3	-	CASSSTGAGNTIYF	TGTGCCAGCAGCTCGACAGGGGCTGGAAACACCATATATTTT
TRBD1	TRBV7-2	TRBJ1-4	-	CASSSGRQGTNEKLFF	TGTGCCAGCAGCTCCGGGAGACAGGGGACGAATGAAAAACTGTTTTTT
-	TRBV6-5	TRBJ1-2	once	CASSYEWGEGYTF	TGTGCCAGCAGTTACGAATGGGGAGAGGGCTACACCTTC
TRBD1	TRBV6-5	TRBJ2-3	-	CASLRDRVTDTQYF	TGTGCCAGCCTCCGGGACAGAGTCACAGATACGCAGTATTTT
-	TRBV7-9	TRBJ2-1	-	CASGGEAYNEQFF	TGTGCCAGCGGAGGGGAGGCCTACAATGAGCAGTTCTTC
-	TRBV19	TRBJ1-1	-	CASSITQGNTEAFF	TGTGCCAGTAGTATTACACAGGGCAACACTGAAGCTTTCTTT
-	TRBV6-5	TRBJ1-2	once	CASSKTGHDYGYTF	TGTGCCAGCAGCAAAACAGGGCATGACTATGGCTACACCTTC
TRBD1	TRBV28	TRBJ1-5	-	CASSSMDRYSNQPQHF	TGTGCCAGCAGTTCAATGGACAGGTATAGCAATCAGCCCCAGCATTTT
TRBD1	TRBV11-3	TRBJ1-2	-	CASSRTTGAYGYTF	TGTGCCAGCAGCCGTACGACAGGGGCTTATGGCTACACCTTC
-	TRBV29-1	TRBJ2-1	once	CSAKGLDSYNEQFF	TGCAGCGCTAAGGGGCTTGACTCCTACAATGAGCAGTTCTTC
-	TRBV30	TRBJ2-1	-	CAWRGSSYNEQFF	TGTGCCTGGAGGGGGAGCTCCTACAATGAGCAGTTCTTC
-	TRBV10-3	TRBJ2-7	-	CAISASTEGSYEQYF	TGTGCCATCAGTGCTTCGACGGAGGGTTCCTACGAGCAGTACTTC
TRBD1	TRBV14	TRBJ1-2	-	CASSHDRGNYGYTF	TGTGCCAGCAGCCATGACAGGGGAAACTATGGCTACACCTTC
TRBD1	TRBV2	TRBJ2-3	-	CASSTGTGVDTQYF	TGTGCCAGCAGTACCGGGACAGGGGTGGATACGCAGTATTTT
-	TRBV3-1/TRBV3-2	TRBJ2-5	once	CASSQDYGEETQYF	TGTGCCAGCAGCCAAGATTACGGGGAAGAGACCCAGTACTTC
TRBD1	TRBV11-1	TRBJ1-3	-	CASSPQGPNSGNTIYF	TGTGCCAGCAGCCCACAGGGGCCCAACTCTGGAAACACCATATATTTT
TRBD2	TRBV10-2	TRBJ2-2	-	CASSDAGGPNTGELFF	TGCGCCAGCAGTGACGCGGGGGGGCCCAACACCGGGGAGCTGTTTTTT
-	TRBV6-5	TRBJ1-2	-	CASSPPGYGYTF	TGTGCCAGCAGTCCGCCAGGCTATGGCTACACCTTC
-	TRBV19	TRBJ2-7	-	CASSQDRSTWVYEQYF	TGTGCCAGTAGCCAGGACAGATCCACCTGGGTCTACGAGCAGTACTTC
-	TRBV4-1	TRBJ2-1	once	CASSQEGRGSSYNEQFF	TGCGCCAGCAGCCAAGAAGGCCGGGGGAGCTCCTACAATGAGCAGTTCTTC
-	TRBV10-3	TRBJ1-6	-	CAISSTPGGSDSPLHF	TGTGCCATCAGCTCGACCCCCGGGGGGAGCGATTCACCCCTCCACTTT
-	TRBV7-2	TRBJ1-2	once	CASSPQRGSYGYTF	TGTGCCAGCAGCCCCCAGCGAGGGAGTTATGGCTACACCTTC
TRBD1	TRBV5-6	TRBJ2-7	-	CASSPQGGDYEQYF	TGTGCCAGCAGCCCACAGGGGGGTGACTACGAGCAGTACTTC
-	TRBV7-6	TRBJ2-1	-	CASSLEGPGVVNNEQFF	TGTGCCAGCAGCTTAGAGGGGCCGGGTGTAGTTAACAATGAGCAGTTCTTC
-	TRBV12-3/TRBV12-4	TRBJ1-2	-	CASSLAAVYGYTF	TGTGCCAGCAGTTTGGCGGCAGTCTATGGCTACACCTTC
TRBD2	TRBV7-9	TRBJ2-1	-	CASSLDREAPYNEQFF	TGTGCCAGCAGCCTGGACCGGGAGGCACCTTACAATGAGCAGTTCTTC
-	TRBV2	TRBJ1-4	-	CASSGSEKLFF	TGTGCCAGCAGTGGGAGCGAAAAACTGTTTTTT
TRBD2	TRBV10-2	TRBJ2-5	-	CASQRGGWETQYF	TGCGCCAGCCAGCGGGGGGGCTGGGAGACCCAGTACTTC
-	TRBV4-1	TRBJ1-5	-	CASSQGGQINQPQHF	TGCGCCAGCAGCCAAGGAGGGCAGATCAATCAGCCCCAGCATTTT
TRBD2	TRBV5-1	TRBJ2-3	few	CASSLAGGQGNKDTQYF	TGCGCCAGCAGCTTGGCGGGGGGGCAGGGGAACAAAGATACGCAGTATTTT
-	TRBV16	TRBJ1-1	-	CASSHTVANTEAFF	TGTGCCAGCAGCCACACTGTCGCGAACACTGAAGCTTTCTTT
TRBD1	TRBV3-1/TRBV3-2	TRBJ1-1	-	CASSGRQGLNTEAFF	TGTGCCAGCAGCGGACGACAGGGCTTGAACACTGAAGCTTTCTTT
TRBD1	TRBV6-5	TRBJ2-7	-	CATTKGQGATYEQYF	TGTGCTACGACCAAGGGGCAGGGGGCCACCTACGAGCAGTACTTC
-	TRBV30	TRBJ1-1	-	CAWSIGGGTEAFF	TGTGCCTGGAGTATCGGGGGAGGCACTGAAGCTTTCTTT
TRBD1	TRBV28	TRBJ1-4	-	CASSQPGTGTNEKLFF	TGTGCCAGCAGTCAGCCCGGGACAGGGACTAATGAAAAACTGTTTTTT
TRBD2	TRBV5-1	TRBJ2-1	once	CASSLGSGRGEDNEQFF	TGCGCCAGCAGCTTGGGGTCGGGCCGGGGGGAGGACAATGAGCAGTTCTTC
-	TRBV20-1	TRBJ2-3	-	CSASISSPTDTQYF	TGCAGTGCGAGTATTTCGTCCCCCACAGATACGCAGTATTTT